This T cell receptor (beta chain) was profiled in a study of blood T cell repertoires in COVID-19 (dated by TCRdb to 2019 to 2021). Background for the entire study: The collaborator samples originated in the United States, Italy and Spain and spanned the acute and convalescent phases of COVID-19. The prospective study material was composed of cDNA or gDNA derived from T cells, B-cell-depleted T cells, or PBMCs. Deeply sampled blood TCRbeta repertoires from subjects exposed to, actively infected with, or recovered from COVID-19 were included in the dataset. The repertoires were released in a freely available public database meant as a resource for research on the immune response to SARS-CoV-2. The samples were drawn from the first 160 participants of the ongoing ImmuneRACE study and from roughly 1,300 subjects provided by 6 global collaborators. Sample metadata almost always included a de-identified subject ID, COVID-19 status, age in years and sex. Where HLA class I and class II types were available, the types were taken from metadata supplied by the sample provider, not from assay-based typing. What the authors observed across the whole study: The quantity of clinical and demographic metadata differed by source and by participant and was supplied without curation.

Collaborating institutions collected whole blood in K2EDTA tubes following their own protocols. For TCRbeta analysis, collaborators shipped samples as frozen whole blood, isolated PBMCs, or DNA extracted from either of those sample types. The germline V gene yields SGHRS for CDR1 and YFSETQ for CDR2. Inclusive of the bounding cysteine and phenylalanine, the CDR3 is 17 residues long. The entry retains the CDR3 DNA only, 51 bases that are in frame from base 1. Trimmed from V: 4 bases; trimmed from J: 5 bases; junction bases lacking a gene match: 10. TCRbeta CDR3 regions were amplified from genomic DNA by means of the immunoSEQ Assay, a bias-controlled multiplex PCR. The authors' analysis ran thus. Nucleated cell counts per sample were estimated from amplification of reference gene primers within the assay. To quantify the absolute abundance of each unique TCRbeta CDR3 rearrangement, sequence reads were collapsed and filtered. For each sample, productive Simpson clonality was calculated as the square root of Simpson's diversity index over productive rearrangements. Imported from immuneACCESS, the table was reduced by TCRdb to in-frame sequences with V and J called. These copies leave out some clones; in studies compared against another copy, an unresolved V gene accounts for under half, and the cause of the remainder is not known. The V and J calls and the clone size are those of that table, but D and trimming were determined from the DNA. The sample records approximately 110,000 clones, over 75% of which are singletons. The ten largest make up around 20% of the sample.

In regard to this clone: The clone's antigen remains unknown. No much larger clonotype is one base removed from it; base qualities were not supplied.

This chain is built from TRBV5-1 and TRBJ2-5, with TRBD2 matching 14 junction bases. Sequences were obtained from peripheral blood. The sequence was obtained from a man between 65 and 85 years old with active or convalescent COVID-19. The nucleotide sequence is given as TGCGCCAGCAGCCCGCGGGGACTAGCGGGAGAGAGGGAGACCCAGTACTTC. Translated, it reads CASSPRGLAGERETQYF.